This TCR beta chain was captured by sequencing in a study of blood T cell repertoires in COVID-19. Overall study: PBMCs, B-cell-depleted T cells, or T cells were the source of the cDNA or gDNA that made up the material.

Donors were grouped by their self-reported clinical history. The CDR3 is 13 amino acids. CDR1 and CDR2 (germline): ENHRY, SYGVKD. V was clipped by 8 bases and J by 3 bases; unmatched bases: 5. Sequencing was performed with immunoSEQ multiplex PCR; in TCRdb, only in-frame clones are kept and a portion is missing. The sample includes about 350,000 clones, more than 85% seen only once; the top ten take 2.5% to 3.5%. The sample taken for sequencing was PBMCs or T cells enriched from blood (not recorded which). The source is a woman in her twenties or thirties who had recovered from COVID-19. The chain carries TRBV10-3 and TRBJ1-2; 8 bases match TRBD1. The CDR3 loop is CAISGGSDYGYTF. The DNA of the CDR3 is TGTGCCATCTCAGGGGGCTCGGACTATGGCTACACCTTC.